This entry describes one T cell receptor (beta chain). V lost 4 bases and J lost 1, with 10 bases in between. Germline CDR1 reads SGHRS; CDR2 reads YFSETQ. The CDR3 has 14 amino acids. These data originate in a study of response to subunit inactivated influenza vaccine. TCRdb re-derived calls from the RT-PCR reads in MiXCR, one entry per CDR3 protein. Among 650,000 to 850,000 distinct CDR3 sequences listed, approximately 14% were seen once. This clonotype was sampled from a man over 45 who received an inactivated influenza vaccine. The input for sequencing was PBMCs from blood, taken 14 days before vaccination. This chain connects TRBV5-1 to TRBJ2-3, with unresolved D. As DNA, the CDR3 is TGCGCCAGCAGCCAAACCGTCGGCACAGATACGCAGTATTTT. Translating gives CASSQTVGTDTQYF. The full variable domain, completed using reference TRBV5-1 and TRBJ2-3, is KAGVTQTPRYLIKTRGQQVTLSCSPISGHRSVSWYQQTPGQGLQFLFEYFSETQRNKGNFPGRFSGRQFSNSRSEMNVSTLELGDSALYLCASSQTVGTDTQYFGPGTRLTVL.